This T cell receptor beta chain derives from a study of cytomegalovirus exposure and HLA in healthy donors. The CDR3 has 16 amino acids. Germline loops: CDR1 MGHRA, CDR2 YSYEKL. V trimming: 8 bases; J trimming: 1 base; junction bases outside the gene matches: 9. 13 Jbeta primers and 60 Vbeta primers were used for the PCR. The table came from immunoSEQ multiplex PCR; TCRdb's copy has only in-frame clones and leaves some out. The sample contains roughly 110,000 clones, 70% to 85% of which appear only once. The chain joins TRBV4-1 to TRBJ2-2; 8 bases fit TRBD2. This TCR came from a man between 60 and 70 years old in good health and CMV-seronegative. The sequenced sample consisted of PBMCs. The CDR3 loop reads CASDSGGVGNTGELFF. The DNA of the CDR3 is TGCGCCAGCGACTCCGGGGGGGTTGGGAACACCGGGGAGCTGTTTTTT.